These 7 T cell receptor beta chains were sequenced from one sample in a study of T-cell memory formation after mild COVID-19. TCRdb re-analysed the 5' RACE reads in MiXCR, keeping a single row per CDR3 protein. The sample has just under 350,000 distinct CDR3 sequences, roughly 13% seen once; the top ten hold 20% to 25%. Sequenced input: PBMCs or a T cell subset sorted from them (not recorded which). These receptors were taken from a man aged 18 to 35 who had mild COVID-19 (a few samples of this study predate the infection). Cell type and time point are not known.

This rearrangement joins TRBV7-9 to TRBJ1-4; perhaps TRBD1 as D (5 bases). The CDR3 is 11 amino acids. Germline CDR1 and CDR2: SEHNR and FQNEAQ (reference sequence). V was cut by 5 bases and J by 14 bases, with 12 bases left in between. The CDR3 coding sequence is TGTGCCAGCAGCGGGGGACCTTACCTGTTTTTT. Its protein is CASSGGPYLFF.

Many counts were recorded for this clonotype. The rearrangement uses TRBV12-3 or TRBV12-4 and TRBJ2-3; tentatively, D is TRBD1 (6 bases). Trimming cost V 3 bases and J 0 bases, with 7 bases left between them. The CDR3 spans 14 residues. The CDR3 region is CASSFQGSTDTQYF. DNA of the CDR3: TGTGCCAGCAGTTTTCAGGGGAGCACAGATACGCAGTATTTT.

This clonotype was counted only a few times. This chain links TRBV5-1 with TRBJ2-5; 7 bases line up with TRBD2. The CDR3 consists of 15 residues. The junction had 11 bases not matched to a gene; V was cut back by 4 bases and J by 5 bases. Germline V lookup: CDR1 SGHRS, CDR2 YFSETQ. For the CDR3, the DNA is TGCGCCAGCAGCGCGGAAATTGGGGGGGAGGAGACCCAGTACTTC. Translated, it gives CASSAEIGGEETQYF.

This clonotype occurred a few times. The chain carries TRBV7-2 and TRBJ2-7, with 8 bases matching TRBD1. This CDR3 region has 14 residues. The V gene end was trimmed by 3 bases and the J gene end by 6 bases; junction bases not matched to a gene: 7. CDR1 and CDR2 from the germline V gene are SGHTA and FQGNSA. The CDR3 region has the DNA TGTGCCAGCAGCTTTTCGTGGACAGGGCGCGAGCAGTACTTC. It specifies CASSFSWTGREQYF.

This sequence joins TRBV4-3 and TRBJ1-2; possible D gene TRBD1, 6 bases. This CDR3 region has 16 residues. Germline V gene data show CDR1 as LGHNA and CDR2 as YSLEER. V was clipped by 0 bases and J by 4 bases, with 15 bases between them. The CDR3 nucleotides read TGCGCCAGCAGCCAAGAGGAACCAGGGGCTGGCTATGGCTACACCTTC. The encoded protein is CASSQEEPGAGYGYTF.

This chain connects TRBV12-3 or TRBV12-4 to TRBJ1-3, with D maybe TRBD1 (5 bases). This CDR3 contains 14 residues. The ends were cut back, 6 bases at V and 4 bases at J, with 13 bases in the middle. In DNA, the CDR3 is TGTGCCAGCAGACCCGGGGCCGGGGGAAACACCATATATTTT. Translation gives CASRPGAGGNTIYF.

This clonotype was seen at least ten times. The rearrangement joins TRBV4-1 to TRBJ2-2; D tentatively reads TRBD1 or TRBD2 (5 bases each). V was trimmed by 4 bases and J by 2 bases, leaving 20 bases between them. This CDR3 contains 18 residues. Per the germline V gene, CDR1 is MGHRA and CDR2 is YSYEKL. The CDR3 DNA sequence: TGCGCCAGCAGCCTAAGGGACCCAACTAGTCTTAACACCGGGGAGCTGTTTTTT. This codes for CASSLRDPTSLNTGELFF.